This TCR beta chain was identified in a study of a mutant IDH1 vaccine in newly diagnosed glioma. Libraries were prepared by immunoSEQ multiplex PCR; TCRdb keeps only in-frame clonotypes and omits some of them. The table includes around 99,000 clones, about 82% detected once. This clone is a singleton in its sample. V was clipped by 5 bases and J by 3 bases; unmatched bases: 4. The V gene's germline CDR1 is SGHAT and CDR2 FQNNGV. The CDR3 is made up of 15 amino acids. Time point given: baseline, week 1 (first vaccination visit). As to treatment: pre-vaccination baseline after standard-of-care therapy. The TCR was taken from a man aged 40-50 years with glioma. The rearrangement links TRBV11-2 to TRBJ1-4, with 9 bases lining up with TRBD1. This specimen was PBMCs, taken from a glioma patient treated with radiotherapy, temozolomide or both. CDR3 residues: CASSETGGANEKLFF. The CDR3 coding sequence is TGTGCCAGCAGCGAGACAGGGGGTGCTAATGAAAAACTGTTTTTT.